Detailed here is one TCR beta chain. Antigen specificity is unknown. The data were produced by immunoSEQ multiplex PCR, yet TCRdb's version contains in-frame clones alone and is incomplete. The sample holds 100,000 to 120,000 clones; 91% are singletons and the top ten take approximately 0.69%. The CDR3 contains 11 residues. Trimming cost V 7 bases and J 5 bases, with 8 bases left between them. Germline CDR1 SEHNR, CDR2 FQNEAQ (reference sequence). Blood sampling was done at baseline, cycle 4 day 1, and cycle 7 day 1. The data were obtained in a study of OX40 agonist ivuxolimab in advanced cancers. Study-level information: At doses from 0.01 to 10 mg/kg, patients were given intravenous ivuxolimab every 2 weeks.

Broader study findings: CD8+ T cells averaged more expanded clones than CD4+.

This TCR was sampled from an adult with an advanced solid tumor such as melanoma, head and neck, liver or kidney cancer. The gene calls are TRBV7-9 and TRBJ2-5; no reliable D call. Source: CD4+ or CD8+ T cells sorted from blood, taken in a trial of the OX40 agonist ivuxolimab. In DNA, the CDR3 is TGTGCCAGCACCCCCCTGGAGACCCAGTACTTC. This encodes CASTPLETQYF.